This is a list of T cell receptor beta chains from one sample in a study of blood T cell repertoires in COVID-19. Using immunoSEQ multiplex PCR, the repertoire was profiled, and TCRdb retains in-frame clones only, with some absent. The repertoire holds 190,000 or so clones, with around 84% as singletons. Material for sequencing was peripheral blood. The receptors originated from a middle-aged man with active or convalescent COVID-19. The conserved cysteine and the conserved F or W are not part of the CDR3 here. Some rows have no size entry. The others give once, few or many, or a class for an expanded clone.

V,J,size,CDR3
TRBV6-2/TRBV6-3,TRBJ2-5,-,ASSYNSETQY
TRBV2,TRBJ1-6,-,ASRTLTLGANSPLH
TRBV2,TRBJ2-3,-,AGSGQDTDTQY
TRBV5-4,TRBJ1-1,-,ASSFTQGAIAF
TRBV7-3,TRBJ1-1,-,ASSLSATGNTEAF
TRBV18,TRBJ2-5,once,ASSPGQVETQY
TRBV12-3/TRBV12-4,TRBJ2-5,-,ASSSGASETQY
TRBV7-6,TRBJ2-5,-,ASSFSAQETQY
TRBV24-1,TRBJ1-2,-,ATSDSRFYGYT
TRBV27,TRBJ2-7,-,ASSRGGQGTYEQY
TRBV3-1/TRBV3-2,TRBJ2-7,-,ASSPLGLGNPPGEQY
TRBV19,TRBJ1-1,few,ASIQGWNEAF
TRBV27,TRBJ2-1,-,ASRRSRDRASNEQF
TRBV10-1,TRBJ1-5,-,ASRHLGGCNQPQH
TRBV27,TRBJ1-1,-,ASSLMGGLNTEAF
TRBV24-1,TRBJ2-1,-,ATSGTSGWDEQF
TRBV4-3,TRBJ1-6,-,ASSQDDNNRVRGYNSPLH
TRBV7-9,TRBJ2-6,-,ASSRGQGTPGANVLT
TRBV28,TRBJ1-5,few,ASSTQGGQPQH
TRBV19,TRBJ2-3,-,ASSLKRGWKDTQY
TRBV19,TRBJ2-2,-,ASYVGQGNTGELF
TRBV9,TRBJ1-5,-,ASSVGTGDQPQH
TRBV12-3/TRBV12-4,TRBJ1-1,few,ASSLSGGTEAF
TRBV5-1,TRBJ2-2,-,ASSYPDRVSGELF
TRBV4-1,TRBJ2-3,-,ASSPQPSTGVSTDTQY
TRBV7-6,TRBJ2-1,-,ASSLAGVVYNEQF
TRBV5-6,TRBJ2-1,few,ASSFGVEQF
TRBV5-1,TRBJ2-5,medium-sized,ASSTASGVVETQY
TRBV7-9,TRBJ1-4,-,ASRKSSLDEKLF
TRBV27,TRBJ1-2,few,ATGEFSGGGYGYT
TRBV3-1/TRBV3-2,TRBJ1-4,few,ASSLGQNEKLF
TRBV5-1,TRBJ1-1,-,ASSLGQGYTEAF
TRBV5-4,TRBJ1-2,-,ASSVQTVQNYGYT
TRBV7-9,TRBJ2-7,-,ASTPPQQDYEQY